The rows below give T cell receptor beta chains drawn from one sample of a study of control samples from healthy donors and cancer patients. Profiled with immunoSEQ multiplex PCR; TCRdb holds only in-frame clones, not every one. The sample lists some 150,000 clones, 91% occurring once. The material sequenced was blood. These receptors were obtained from a woman aged 30 to 39 in good health. Both conserved end residues are part of each CDR3. D genes are given only for firm matches. Rows give clone size only sometimes, using once, few, many, or a class for an expanded clone.

>-|TRBJ1-1|TRBV12-3/TRBV12-4|TRBD1
TGTGCCAGCAGTACAGGGGTGACTGAAGCTTTCTTT
CASSTGVTEAFF
>-|TRBJ2-7|TRBV5-1|TRBD2
TGCGCCAGCAGCCGGACTAGCGGTTACGAGCAGTACTTC
CASSRTSGYEQYF
>-|TRBJ2-5|TRBV19|-
TGTGCCAGTAGTAACAGCCAAGAGACCCAGTACTTC
CASSNSQETQYF
>-|TRBJ1-1|TRBV7-3|-
TGTGCCAGCAGCTTAGATCCGAACACTGAAGCTTTCTTT
CASSLDPNTEAFF
>-|TRBJ1-5|TRBV19|TRBD1
TGTGCCAGTAGTATAGAAGGACAGGGGGAAAATCAGCCCCAGCATTTT
CASSIEGQGENQPQHF
>-|TRBJ1-1|TRBV7-9|-
TGTGCCAGCAGCACCGGGACCCGCACTGAAGCTTTCTTT
CASSTGTRTEAFF
>-|TRBJ1-1|TRBV24-1|TRBD1
TGTGCCACCAGTGTGGGACAGGGGTTGGCTTTCTTT
CATSVGQGLAFF
>-|TRBJ2-1|TRBV7-8|-
TGTGCCAGCAGCCGAGCGAACTCCTACAATGAGCAGTTCTTC
CASSRANSYNEQFF
>-|TRBJ2-1|TRBV2|-
TGTGCCAGCAGATCTGGACGGGGCAATGAGCAGTTCTTC
CASRSGRGNEQFF
>few|TRBJ1-4|TRBV19|TRBD1
TGTGCCAGTAATTCACAGGGGGCGGCCAATGAAAAACTGTTTTTT
CASNSQGAANEKLFF
>once|TRBJ1-1|TRBV28|-
TGTGCCAGCAGTTTAGTGCAGAACACTGAAGCTTTCTTT
CASSLVQNTEAFF
>-|TRBJ2-7|TRBV24-1|TRBD1
TGTGCCACCAGTGATCCGGGACAGGGGGAGGACGAGCAGTACTTC
CATSDPGQGEDEQYF
>-|TRBJ1-4|TRBV27|-
TGTGCCAGCAGTGGGACGGATGCAACTAATGAAAAACTGTTTTTT
CASSGTDATNEKLFF